This TCR beta chain was retrieved from a study of T-cell reconstitution after alpha-beta-depleted transplantation in children. Findings and limits, study-wide: The main origin of T-cell counts and diversity one year after transplant was newly produced T cells. Several hundred expanded graft clones reportedly gave rise to the alpha-beta T cells present about two months after transplant. Day-60 TCRbeta diversity that was high in some patients was derived from surviving recipient T cells and thymic progenitors.

Concerning this clonotype itself: Its antigen is not known.

Unique molecular identifiers were incorporated when the TCRbeta library was constructed. MiXCR was run by TCRdb on the PCR reads, yielding one entry per CDR3 protein. The table has some 840,000 distinct CDR3 sequences, roughly 16% seen once. Sequencing was performed on PBMCs, mostly from graft donor cells, taken 360 days after TCRalphabeta/CD19-depleted stem cell transplant. The clonotype was recovered from a male patient younger than 18 who had a stem cell transplant for acute lymphoblastic leukemia, so the T cells may come from the graft donor.

CDR3 DNA: TGCAGTGCTAGAAGGCCGGGGCTAGCGGGGCCCAAGACCCAGTACTTC. Protein: CSARRPGLAGPKTQYF. The chain is built from TRBV20-1 and TRBJ2-5; 9 nucleotides match TRBD2. Germline V gives CDR1 DFQATT, CDR2 SNEGSKA (reference sequence). The CDR3 consists of 16 residues. V gave up 2 bases and J gave up 6 bases; unmatched junction bases: 13.